Listed below are T cell receptor beta chains from one sample, sequenced in a study of blood T cell repertoires in COVID-19. The data were produced by immunoSEQ multiplex PCR, yet TCRdb's version contains in-frame clones alone and is incomplete. The table lists approximately 200,000 clones, 80% to 90% of them singletons. The sequencing sample was made of PBMCs or T cells enriched from blood (not recorded which). The source is a man aged 30 to 45 who had recovered from COVID-19. The CDR3 runs from the conserved cysteine through the conserved F or W. The D gene is left open where the match is weak. Rows may omit the clone size; those that give it use once, few, many or a size class.

>TRBJ2-1|17|TRBV18|-|-
TGTGCCAGCTCACCATTTAATCGAGCGCGGGCCTCGGATGAGCAGTTCTTC
CASSPFNRARASDEQFF
>TRBJ1-2|15|TRBV15|-|-
TGTGCCACCAGCAGAGTCCCTGCTAAATCCTATGGCTACACCTTC
CATSRVPAKSYGYTF
>TRBJ2-7|15|TRBV4-3|TRBD2|-
TGCGCCAGCAGCCTCGGGACTAGCGGGCACTACGAGCAGTACTTC
CASSLGTSGHYEQYF
>TRBJ2-3|17|TRBV30|TRBD2|-
TGTGCCTGGAGTGTACCCGCGGGGGGCTCGGTGACAGATACGCAGTATTTT
CAWSVPAGGSVTDTQYF
>TRBJ2-5|15|TRBV4-1|-|-
TGCGCCAGCAGCCAAGGATCCCGGAACCAAGAGGCCCAGTACTTC
CASSQGSRNQEAQYF
>TRBJ2-1|17|TRBV10-2|-|-
TGCGCCAGCAGTGAGTCGGGTGCGGGGGCCGGACTTGGTGAGCAGTTCTTC
CASSESGAGAGLGEQFF
>TRBJ2-5|14|TRBV5-5|TRBD1|-
TGTGCCAGCAGCTTCAGGGGGTACCAAGAGACCCAGTACTTC
CASSFRGYQETQYF
>TRBJ1-2|14|TRBV4-2|-|once
TGTGCCAGCAGCCAAGGCGGGGCCTCCTATGGCTACACCTTC
CASSQGGASYGYTF
>TRBJ2-1|17|TRBV9|-|-
TGTGCCAGCAGCGGCCGCGATGGAGGGGTCTCCTACAATGAGCAGTTCTTC
CASSGRDGGVSYNEQFF
>TRBJ2-3|13|TRBV7-7|-|-
TGTGCTAGCAGCTTAGCCGACAGCCCATTCCAGTATTTT
CASSLADSPFQYF
>TRBJ2-7|16|TRBV18|TRBD2|once
TGTGCCAGCTCACCACCAGGACTAGCGAGCTCCTACGAGCAGTACTTC
CASSPPGLASSYEQYF
>TRBJ1-2|17|TRBV5-6|TRBD1|once
TGTGCCAGCAGCTTGGGGCCGGGACAGGGGGCGGTCTATGGCTACACCTTC
CASSLGPGQGAVYGYTF
>TRBJ1-1|14|TRBV25-1|-|-
TGTGCCAGCAGTGAACCGGGGAGGCAGACGGAAGCTTTCTTT
CASSEPGRQTEAFF
>TRBJ2-5|12|TRBV30|-|-
TGTGCCTGGAACCCAGGGCAAGAGACCCAGTACTTC
CAWNPGQETQYF
>TRBJ2-5|13|TRBV19|TRBD2|-
TGTGCCAGTAGTACTAGCGGGCAAGAGACCCAGTACTTC
CASSTSGQETQYF
>TRBJ2-7|13|TRBV4-2|-|-
TGTGCCAGCAGCCATCGGGGCTCCTACGAGCAGTACTTC
CASSHRGSYEQYF
>TRBJ1-1|15|TRBV21-1|-|-
TGTGCCAGCAGCAAAATCTCGCTGGACAGTCGCGAAGCTTTCTTT
CASSKISLDSREAFF
>TRBJ1-2|16|TRBV12-5|-|-
TGTGCTAGTGGTTTGTTCACAGGCTATACTAACTATGGCTACACCTTC
CASGLFTGYTNYGYTF
>TRBJ2-3|15|TRBV28|TRBD2|-
TGTGCCAGCAGCGTCGGCGGGAGGGTCACAGATACGCAGTATTTT
CASSVGGRVTDTQYF
>TRBJ1-1|12|TRBV19|-|-
TGTGCCAGTAGTATACCGGGGGCTGAAGCTTTCTTT
CASSIPGAEAFF
>TRBJ2-1|15|TRBV5-5|-|-
TGTGCCAGCAGCTTAGGGGCTCCCTCCTACAATGAGCAGTTCTTC
CASSLGAPSYNEQFF
>TRBJ1-2|15|TRBV6-5|-|-
TGTGCCAGCAGTTACTCGGGGCAGGGCTTGTATGGCTACACCTTC
CASSYSGQGLYGYTF
>TRBJ2-7|15|TRBV4-3|TRBD1|once
TGCGCCAGCAGCCAAGAGACAGGGGGAACCTACGAGCAGTACTTC
CASSQETGGTYEQYF
>TRBJ1-1|16|TRBV4-3|TRBD1|-
TGCGCCAGCAGCCAACTGCTCGGGACAGCGAACACTGAAGCTTTCTTT
CASSQLLGTANTEAFF
>TRBJ1-2|15|TRBV7-9|TRBD1|-
TGTGCCAGCAGCTTAGCTCCGGACAGGAACTATGGCTACACCTTC
CASSLAPDRNYGYTF
>TRBJ1-2|15|TRBV3-1/TRBV3-2|-|-
TGTGCCAGCAGCAGATACTCTACGCAGGGCTATGGCTACACCTTC
CASSRYSTQGYGYTF
>TRBJ1-2|16|TRBV4-1|TRBD1|-
TGCGCCAGCAGCCAGGGACAGGGACTGAATTTCTATGGCTACACCTTC
CASSQGQGLNFYGYTF
>TRBJ2-7|14|TRBV7-9|TRBD1|-
TGTGCCAGCAGCAGAGGGGCCAGGGGGTACGAGCAGTACTTC
CASSRGARGYEQYF
>TRBJ1-2|13|TRBV7-8|TRBD1|-
TGTGCCAGCAGCCAAAGGACAGGGACCGACTACACCTTC
CASSQRTGTDYTF
>TRBJ2-5|16|TRBV19|-|-
TGTGCCAGTCAGATAACAGGGCGCGGGCCCCAAGAGACCCAGTACTTC
CASQITGRGPQETQYF
>TRBJ1-5|14|TRBV9|-|-
TGTGCCAGCAGCGTAGGGGCCACCAATCAGCCCCAGCATTTT
CASSVGATNQPQHF
>TRBJ2-7|16|TRBV15|TRBD1|-
TGTGCCACCAGCAGCCACCCGCGACAGGGGGCAAAAGAGCAGTACTTC
CATSSHPRQGAKEQYF
>TRBJ1-5|15|TRBV15|-|-
TGTGCCACCAGCGGGGGGGGCGAAGGCAATCAGCCCCAGCATTTT
CATSGGGEGNQPQHF
>TRBJ1-3|16|TRBV5-1|TRBD1|-
TGCGCCAGCAGCTTGGCCGGGACAGGGGCTGGAAACACCATATATTTT
CASSLAGTGAGNTIYF
>TRBJ1-2|17|TRBV19|-|-
TGTGCCAGTAGTACAAACAAAGGACGGACTCCGTCATATGGCTACACCTTC
CASSTNKGRTPSYGYTF
>TRBJ2-2|17|TRBV6-2/TRBV6-3|-|-
TGTGCCAGCAGCCCCTCGAGGTACCGAGCGAACACCGGGGAGCTGTTTTTT
CASSPSRYRANTGELFF
>TRBJ2-2|12|TRBV28|-|-
TGTGCCAGCAGTGAGGGTCCGAGGGAGCTGTTTTTT
CASSEGPRELFF
>TRBJ1-4|15|TRBV18|TRBD1|-
TGTGCCAGCTCACCTTCCCAGGGGGGAGGTGAAAAACTGTTTTTT
CASSPSQGGGEKLFF
>TRBJ2-1|15|TRBV5-5|TRBD2|once
TGTGCCAGCAGCTTGATAGCGGGATCCTACAATGAGCAGTTCTTC
CASSLIAGSYNEQFF
>TRBJ2-3|14|TRBV5-1|-|-
TGCGCCAGCAGCTGGCAGGGGTCCACAGATACGCAGTATTTT
CASSWQGSTDTQYF
>TRBJ2-1|14|TRBV6-4|TRBD2|-
TGTGCCAGCAGTGAACTAGCGGGATACAATGAGCAGTTCTTC
CASSELAGYNEQFF
>TRBJ2-6|15|TRBV21-1|-|-
TGTGCCAGCAGTTTGACAGACTCTGGGGCCAACGTCCTGACTTTC
CASSLTDSGANVLTF
>TRBJ2-2|14|TRBV19|-|-
TGTGCCAGTAGTATCGCTACCTACACCGGGGAGCTGTTTTTT
CASSIATYTGELFF
>TRBJ1-6|18|TRBV4-1|TRBD1|-
TGCGCCAGCAGCCAGTCCAGACAGGGGAGCTCCTATAATTCACCCCTCCACTTT
CASSQSRQGSSYNSPLHF
>TRBJ2-5|15|TRBV11-2|-|-
TGTGCCAGCAGCTTGGGGACTGATACAATAGAGACCCAGTACTTC
CASSLGTDTIETQYF
>TRBJ2-7|15|TRBV5-5|TRBD2|-
TGTGCCAGCAGCCGGACTAGCGGGGCGACCTACGAGCAGTACTTC
CASSRTSGATYEQYF